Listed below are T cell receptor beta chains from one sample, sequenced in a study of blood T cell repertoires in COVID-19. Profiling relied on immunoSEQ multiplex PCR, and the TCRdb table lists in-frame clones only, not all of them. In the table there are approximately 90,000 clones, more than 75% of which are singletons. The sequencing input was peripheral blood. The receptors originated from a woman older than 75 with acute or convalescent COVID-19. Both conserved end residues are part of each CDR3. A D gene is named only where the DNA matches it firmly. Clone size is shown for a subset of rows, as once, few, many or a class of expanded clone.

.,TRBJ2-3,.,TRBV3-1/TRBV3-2,TGTGCCAGCACCCAGGGGAGGGGGGGGACAGATACGCAGTATTTT,CASTQGRGGTDTQYF
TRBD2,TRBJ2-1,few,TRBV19,TGTGCCAGTATACGGACTAGCGGGAGTAATGAGCAGTTCTTC,CASIRTSGSNEQFF
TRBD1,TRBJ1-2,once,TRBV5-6,TGTGCCAGCAGCCGCAGAGACAGGGGAGGGGGCTACACCTTC,CASSRRDRGGGYTF
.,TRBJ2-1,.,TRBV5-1,TGCGCCAGCAGCTCTTACAATGAGCAGTTCTTC,CASSSYNEQFF
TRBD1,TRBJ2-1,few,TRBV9,TGTGCCAGCAGCCCCCACACAGGGGGCAATGAGCAGTTCTTC,CASSPHTGGNEQFF
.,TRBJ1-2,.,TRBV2,TGTGCCAGCAGTGACGGGGGGATTAACTATGGCTACACCTTC,CASSDGGINYGYTF
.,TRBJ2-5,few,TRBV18,TGTGCCAGCTCCATAGGACAGATCCAAGAGACCCAGTACTTC,CASSIGQIQETQYF
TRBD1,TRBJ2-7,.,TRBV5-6,TGTGCCAGCAGCTTGGCGGGACAGGGCTACGAGCAGTACTTC,CASSLAGQGYEQYF
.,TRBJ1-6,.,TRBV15,TGTGCCACCAGCCCAAACTCCTATAATTCACCCCTCCACTTT,CATSPNSYNSPLHF
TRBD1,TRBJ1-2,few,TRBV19,TGTGCCAGTAGTACCCTCGGACAGGGTGATGGCTACACCTTC,CASSTLGQGDGYTF
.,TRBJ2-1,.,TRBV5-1,TGCGCCAGCAGCTTGGGCAGTTCGAGCGATGAGCAGTTCTTC,CASSLGSSSDEQFF
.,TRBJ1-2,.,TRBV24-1,TGTGCCACCAGTGAATTACAGGGCCGTGGCTACACCTTC,CATSELQGRGYTF
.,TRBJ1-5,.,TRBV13,TGTGCCAGCAGCTCGGGGGATGATCAGCCCCAGCATTTT,CASSSGDDQPQHF
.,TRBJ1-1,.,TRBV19,TGTGCCAGTACCCGGGCCACAGGGAACACTGAAGCTTTCTTT,CASTRATGNTEAFF
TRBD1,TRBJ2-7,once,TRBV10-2,TGCGCCAGCAGTGCCACGGGACAGGACTCCTACGAGCAGTACTTC,CASSATGQDSYEQYF
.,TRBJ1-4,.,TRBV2,TGTGCCAGCAGGGGGCTTCGGACTAATGAAAAACTGTTTTTT,CASRGLRTNEKLFF
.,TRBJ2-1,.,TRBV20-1,TGCAGTGCTAGTAGGGTCTACAGGGAAACTTTCCCCAATGAGCAGTTCTTC,CSASRVYRETFPNEQFF
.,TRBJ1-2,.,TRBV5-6,TGTGCCAGCAGCTTGGCCAGTGAAGGCTACACCTTC,CASSLASEGYTF